Below, 24 T cell receptor beta chains from the same sample are listed, as sequenced in a study of CD8 T cells in ankylosing spondylitis. MiXCR, run by TCRdb on the 5' RACE reads, gives a single entry per CDR3 protein. This table holds some 240,000 distinct CDR3 sequences, about 20% found once. Sequenced: blood, either unsorted or a sorted T cell fraction (not recorded which). Receptors were obtained from a male donor with ankylosing spondylitis or in good health (not recorded which).

In this sample, this clonotype turned up many times. This chain links TRBV10-3 with TRBJ2-3, with TRBD1 identical over 10 bases. J lost 3 bases, V lost 3 bases, and 9 bases had no gene match. CDR1 is ENHRY, CDR2 SYGVKD, per germline. The CDR3 runs 17 residues. CDR3 nucleotide sequence: TGTGCCATCAGTGAAGACATCCCGGGACAGGGGACAGATACGCAGTATTTT. Translation: CAISEDIPGQGTDTQYF.

The genes are TRBV5-6 and TRBJ2-7; tentatively, D is TRBD1 (6 bases). Per germline, CDR1 SGHDT and CDR2 YYEEEE. The CDR3 contains 13 residues. The V and J ends lost 2 bases and 6 bases respectively, with 12 bases between them. CDR3 in amino acids: CASSFTGTSEQYF. The DNA of the CDR3 is TGTGCCAGCAGCTTCACAGGGACAAGCGAGCAGTACTTC.

The CDR3 coding sequence is TGCAGCGTTGAAGTCTTCGCGGGGACCGGGGAGCTGTTTTTT. Residues: CSVEVFAGTGELFF. This sequence joins TRBV29-1 and TRBJ2-2, with a weak D call TRBD2 (6 bases). With 1 base removed from V and 5 bases from J, the gap between germline ends came to 11 bases. The length of the CDR3 is 14 residues. Germline assignment: CDR1 SQVTM and CDR2 ANQGSEA.

This clonotype was seen a few times. The chain combines TRBV5-1 with TRBJ2-1; D might be TRBD1 (5 bases). The V end was cut by 2 bases, the J end by 8 bases, with 8 bases between. Germline V gives CDR1 SGHRS, CDR2 YFSETQ. The length of the CDR3 is 12 residues. CDR3 sequence reads: CASSLQGDEQFF. CDR3 nucleotides: TGCGCCAGCAGCTTACAAGGGGATGAGCAGTTCTTC.

The J gene is TRBJ2-3, the V gene TRBV20-1; 9 nucleotides match TRBD2. The CDR3 is made up of 16 amino acids. Germline CDR1 reads DFQATT; CDR2 reads SNEGSKA (reference sequence). V was clipped by 0 bases and J by 4 bases; unmatched bases: 8. The CDR3 sequence: CSAREGLARYSDTQYF. CDR3 bases: TGCAGTGCTAGAGAAGGACTAGCGAGATATTCAGATACGCAGTATTTT.

This clonotype showed up just a few times. The CDR3 DNA follows: TGTGCCAGCAGTTACGAGGGCTTCGGATACGAGCAGTACTTC. Amino acids: CASSYEGFGYEQYF. The chain is built from TRBV6-5 and TRBJ2-7; D possibly corresponds to TRBD2 (5 bases). From germline, CDR1 is MNHEY and CDR2 SVGAGI. CDR3 length equals 14 residues. V was pared by 2 bases and J by 4 bases, with 12 bases between.

This clonotype appeared many times. The gene calls are TRBV20-1 and TRBJ2-3, with TRBD2 matching 9 bases. The J segment lost 2 bases and the V segment lost 0 bases, leaving 9 bases of the junction unmatched. Germline values: CDR1 DFQATT, CDR2 SNEGSKA (reference sequence). The CDR3 has 17 residues. CDR3 residues: CSARDRAGGLYTDTQYF. In nucleotides, the CDR3 is TGCAGTGCTAGAGATCGCGCGGGAGGGCTTTACACAGATACGCAGTATTTT.

This clonotype was observed a few times. The rearrangement links TRBV20-1 to TRBJ2-1; either TRBD1 or TRBD2 may fit D (6 bases each). CDR1 DFQATT and CDR2 SNEGSKA come from the germline V gene (reference sequence). V lost 5 bases to trimming and J lost 15 bases, with 17 bases between them. This CDR3 comprises 11 residues. The CDR3, as DNA: TGCAGTGCTCGTGGAGGGCAGGGGTGGTTCTTC. Protein product: CSARGGQGWFF.

The chain combines TRBV19 with TRBJ1-5, with no clear D. V lost 6 bases and J lost 3, with 15 bases in between. This CDR3 is built from 15 residues. Per the germline V gene, CDR1 is LNHDA and CDR2 is SQIVND (reference sequence). CDR3 in DNA: TGTGCCAGTAGCAAAACCCCACTGAACAATCAGCCCCAGCATTTT. Its translation is CASSKTPLNNQPQHF.

This clonotype was counted at least ten times. The V gene is TRBV11-2, the J gene TRBJ1-3; D is unresolved. Between the trimmed V and J ends, which lost 5 bases and 4 bases, there was a span of 15 bases. This CDR3 comprises 15 residues. Germline lookup yields CDR1 SGHAT and CDR2 FQNNGV. CDR3 amino acids: CASSTTLYSGNTIYF. The CDR3 coding sequence is TGTGCCAGCAGCACGACACTTTATTCCGGAAACACCATATATTTT.

The CDR3 region is CASRPGLAYEQFF. The DNA for the CDR3 is TGTGCCAGCAGACCGGGACTAGCATATGAGCAGTTCTTC. The chain uses TRBV6-1 and TRBJ2-1, with 9 bases fitting TRBD2. The germline V gene encodes CDR1 MNHNS and CDR2 SASEGT. Germline trimming cut 6 bases from V and 8 bases from J; bases unmatched to any gene: 5. The CDR3 has 13 amino acids.

This clonotype was detected only a few times. V gene TRBV29-1 combines with J gene TRBJ2-5; 13 nucleotides agree with TRBD2. The germline V gene encodes CDR1 SQVTM and CDR2 ANQGSEA. This CDR3 comprises 16 residues. V was pared by 3 bases and J by 5 bases, with 9 bases of the junction left unmatched. For the CDR3, the DNA is TGCAGCGTTGAGAGGGGAGGACTAGCGGGAGTTGAGACCCAGTACTTC. Translated: CSVERGGLAGVETQYF. Based on the CDR3 plus reference TRBV29-1 and TRBJ2-5, the full variable domain is SAVISQKPSRDICQRGTSLTIQCQVDSQVTMMFWYRQQPGQSLTLIATANQGSEATYESGFVIDKFPISRPNLTFSTLTVSNMSPEDSSIYLCSVERGGLAGVETQYFGPGTRLLVL.

The chain uses TRBV6-1 and TRBJ1-1, with 7 nucleotides matching TRBD1. The CDR3 sequence is 14 residues long. From germline, CDR1 is MNHNS and CDR2 SASEGT. V lost 5 bases and J lost 1; bases outside the gene matches: 4. CDR3 sequence: CASSRQGGNTEAFF. DNA for the CDR3: TGTGCCAGCAGTCGACAGGGCGGGAACACTGAAGCTTTCTTT.

This clonotype was counted a few times. This chain joins TRBV20-1 and TRBJ2-1, with 15 bases that match TRBD2. The germline V gene encodes CDR1 DFQATT and CDR2 SNEGSKA (reference sequence). V lost 0 bases to trimming and J lost 2 bases; unmatched junction nucleotides: 2. The CDR3 runs 17 residues. The CDR3 DNA reads TGCAGTGCTAGAGACGGACTAGCGGGAGGGCCCTACAATGAGCAGTTCTTC. It codes for CSARDGLAGGPYNEQFF.

This clonotype was detected ten times or more. The chain couples TRBV9 to TRBJ2-7; 9 bases align to TRBD2. The germline V gene encodes CDR1 SGDLS and CDR2 YYNGEE. V trimming: 0 bases; J trimming: 7 bases; junction bases outside the gene matches: 5. The CDR3 runs to 14 residues. CDR3 in DNA: TGTGCCAGCAGCGTAGGAGGGACTAGCCGGGAGCAGTACTTC. Translated, it gives CASSVGGTSREQYF.

This clonotype was counted many times. This CDR3 is CSVEGLAGYYEQYF. The CDR3 nucleotides are TGCAGCGTAGAGGGACTAGCGGGCTACTACGAGCAGTACTTC. The chain is built from TRBV29-1 and TRBJ2-7; 12 bases are a match to TRBD2. CDR3 length equals 14 residues. From germline, CDR1 is SQVTM and CDR2 ANQGSEA. Unmatched junction bases numbered 6, after V lost 6 bases and J lost 3 bases.

This clonotype was detected a few times. The chain's CDR3 is CASSLVREGPDEQYF. In DNA form, the CDR3 reads TGTGCCAGCAGCTTGGTTCGGGAGGGCCCGGACGAGCAGTACTTC. The genes are TRBV5-6 and TRBJ2-7, with 8 bases fitting TRBD2. Trimming at V came to 0 bases and at J to 5 bases, leaving 7 bases not matched to a gene. CDR1 and CDR2 (germline): SGHDT, YYEEEE. The CDR3 length is 15 residues.

CDR3 region: CSATGGTDTQYF. CDR3 nucleotide sequence: TGCAGTGCTACGGGAGGCACAGATACGCAGTATTTT. The chain combines TRBV20-1 with TRBJ2-3; D is perhaps TRBD2 (6 bases). The CDR3 has 12 residues. The ends were cut back, 4 bases at V and 1 base at J, with 6 bases in the middle. From germline, CDR1 is DFQATT and CDR2 SNEGSKA (reference sequence).

The chain recombines TRBV13 with TRBJ2-2, with no clear D. The CDR3 contains 13 residues. CDR1 is PRHDT and CDR2 is FYEKMQ in the germline V gene (reference sequence). Trimming removed 4 bases at V and 7 bases at J, with 10 bases between. CDR3 in amino acids: CASSSRLSGELFF. The CDR3 nucleotides are TGTGCCAGCAGCTCCAGACTGAGCGGGGAGCTGTTTTTT.

This clonotype was seen ten or more times. V is TRBV29-1 and J is TRBJ2-1; D might be TRBD1 (6 bases). Trimming stripped 4 bases from V and 4 bases from J, with 14 bases between. The CDR3 runs 14 residues. The V gene's germline CDR1 is SQVTM and CDR2 ANQGSEA. The DNA for the CDR3 is TGCAGCGTTGCTGAACAGGGCTTTTACAATGAGCAGTTCTTC. It encodes CSVAEQGFYNEQFF.

The J gene is TRBJ2-1, the V gene TRBV7-2; D gene ambiguous. V was pared by 5 bases and J by 2 bases, with 7 bases between. The CDR3 is made up of 13 amino acids. Germline-derived CDR1 and CDR2 are SGHTA and FQGNSA. CDR3 protein: CASSRRPYNEQFF. The CDR3 nucleotides are TGTGCCAGCAGCCGCCGCCCCTACAATGAGCAGTTCTTC.

This clonotype was picked up many times. This chain joins TRBV25-1 and TRBJ2-7, with 10 positions matching TRBD1. J gave up 6 bases and V 0 bases, and 5 bases lay outside the gene matches. CDR3 length: 15 amino acids. Germline assignment: CDR1 MGHDK and CDR2 SYGVNS. The chain's CDR3 is CASSEYGTGDVEQYF. In DNA, the CDR3 is TGTGCCAGCAGTGAATACGGGACAGGGGATGTCGAGCAGTACTTC.

The chain is built from TRBV19 and TRBJ2-7, with D possibly called TRBD1 or TRBD2 (5 bases each). The V gene's germline CDR1 is LNHDA and CDR2 SQIVND (reference sequence). V lost 0 bases and J 3 bases, leaving 12 bases between the germline ends. The CDR3 runs 15 residues. As DNA, the CDR3 is TGTGCCAGTAGTATAGAGGCCGGGACGCTCTACGAGCAGTACTTC. Amino acid sequence: CASSIEAGTLYEQYF.

The chain recombines TRBV15 with TRBJ2-1, with TRBD1 matching over 8 bases. CDR1 is LNHNV, CDR2 YYDKDF, per germline (reference sequence). This CDR3 has 14 amino acids. With V trimmed by 5 bases and J by 1 base, 1 base remained unmatched. This CDR3 reads CATSHRGSYNEQFF. The CDR3 DNA follows: TGTGCCACCAGCCACAGGGGGTCCTACAATGAGCAGTTCTTC. Supplemented by reference TRBV15 and TRBJ2-1, the full variable domain reads DAMVIQNPRYQVTQFGKPVTLSCSQTLNHNVMYWYQQKSSQAPKLLFHYYDKDFNNEADTPDNFQSRRPNTSFCFLDIRSPGLGDTAMYLCATSHRGSYNEQFFGPGTRLTVL.